Each of the 25 T cell receptor beta chains below was sequenced from the same sample in a study of blood T cell repertoires in COVID-19 (dated by TCRdb to the early 2020s). Libraries were made using the immunoSEQ multiplex PCR assay. In its TCRdb copy, this immuneACCESS table keeps in-frame sequences only and misses some clones. Where compared with another copy, unresolved V genes explain less than half of these, and the others have no known cause. The sample profile shows a few hundred thousand clones; around 79% of them were found once. About 3.5% of the sample goes to the ten largest clones. Sequencing input: peripheral blood. These receptors were taken from an elderly woman with acute or convalescent COVID-19.

V and J are TRBV12-3 or TRBV12-4 and TRBJ1-1; D call uncertain. V was clipped by 6 bases and J by 3 bases, with 11 bases between them. The CDR3 is made up of 13 amino acids. CDR3 bases: TGTGCCAGCAGAGTGAGGGCACACACTGAAGCTTTCTTT. As protein: CASRVRAHTEAFF.

This rearrangement joins TRBV29-1 to TRBJ2-3; 7 bases agree with TRBD1. CDR1 is SQVTM and CDR2 is ANQGSEA in the germline V gene. The CDR3 spans 16 residues. The V gene end was trimmed by 6 bases and the J gene end by 0 bases; junction bases not matched to a gene: 12. CDR3 in amino acids: CSVPDRQGVSTDTQYF. The CDR3 DNA is TGCAGCGTCCCCGACAGGCAGGGGGTTAGCACAGATACGCAGTATTTT.

The rearrangement uses TRBV7-2 and TRBJ2-7; D remains unclear. The CDR3 is 12 residues long. V was trimmed by 3 bases and J by 4 bases, leaving 7 bases between them. The V gene's germline CDR1 is SGHTA and CDR2 FQGNSA. CDR3 in amino acids: CASSFGAYEQYF. CDR3 nucleotides: TGTGCCAGCAGCTTTGGAGCGTACGAGCAGTACTTC.

The chain couples TRBV5-4 to TRBJ2-7; D is uncertain. Germline V gives CDR1 SGHNT, CDR2 YYREEE (reference sequence). The CDR3 sequence is 14 residues long. With 2 bases removed from V and 5 bases from J, the gap between germline ends came to 14 bases. This chain's CDR3 is CASSLEAHSNEQYF. CDR3 nucleotide sequence: TGTGCCAGCAGCTTAGAGGCTCATTCGAACGAGCAGTACTTC.

The genes are TRBV4-1 and TRBJ1-2, with 8 positions matching TRBD1. This CDR3 has 16 amino acids. Germline V gene sequence: CDR1 MGHRA, CDR2 YSYEKL. J was trimmed by 5 bases and V by 1 base; bases with no gene match: 9. The CDR3 DNA follows: TGCGCCAGCAGCCAAGGTACGAGACAGGGGTATTATGGCTACACCTTC. Translating gives CASSQGTRQGYYGYTF.

This chain joins TRBV14 and TRBJ1-4; TRBD1 matches at 11 bases. J lost 10 bases, V lost 3 bases, and 10 bases had no gene match. There are 16 residues in the CDR3. Germline V lookup: CDR1 SGHDN, CDR2 FVKESK. The CDR3 loop is CASSQSTGQGAGKLFF. CDR3 DNA sequence: TGTGCCAGCAGCCAGTCCACCGGACAGGGGGCTGGAAAACTGTTTTTT.

This clone occurred once. V gene TRBV4-1 combines with J gene TRBJ2-1; 11 bases fit TRBD2. V shed 0 bases, J shed 6 bases, and the junction held 4 bases outside the gene matches. The CDR3 is 16 residues long. Germline assignment: CDR1 MGHRA and CDR2 YSYEKL. The CDR3 sequence is CASSQDPSGGINEQFF. The DNA for the CDR3 is TGCGCCAGCAGCCAAGACCCTAGCGGGGGGATCAATGAGCAGTTCTTC.

The chain has TRBV18 and TRBJ1-3, with D perhaps matching TRBD1 (6 bases). Germline V gene data show CDR1 as KGHSH and CDR2 as LQKENI. This CDR3 contains 15 residues. V dropped 3 bases and J dropped 7 bases, with 16 bases sitting between them. The CDR3 here is CASSPARQARNTIYF. Here the CDR3 DNA reads TGTGCCAGCTCACCGGCCAGACAGGCTCGGAACACCATATATTTT.

The CDR3 protein is CASSFRRTSGEYNEQFF. DNA of the CDR3: TGTGCCAGCAGCTTCAGACGGACTAGCGGGGAATACAATGAGCAGTTCTTC. The rearrangement uses TRBV11-2 and TRBJ2-1, with TRBD2 matching over 12 bases. The CDR3 is 17 residues long. V lost 3 bases, J lost 4 bases, and 7 bases stayed unmatched. The V gene's germline CDR1 is SGHAT and CDR2 FQNNGV.

This clone occurred a few times. The chain employs TRBV5-1 and TRBJ2-1; D is perhaps TRBD1 (5 bases). The CDR3 is 14 residues long. The V end lost 0 bases, the J end lost 8 bases, and 12 bases lay between the germline ends. Looked up from germline, CDR1 is SGHRS and CDR2 is YFSETQ. CDR3 loop: CASSLGNRGDEQFF. The CDR3 nucleotides read TGCGCCAGCAGCTTGGGCAATAGGGGTGATGAGCAGTTCTTC.

The chain joins TRBV2 to TRBJ2-7, with TRBD2 identical over 9 bases. J was trimmed by 7 bases and V by 8 bases; bases with no gene match: 15. From germline, CDR1 is SNHLY and CDR2 FYNNEI. The CDR3 runs 15 residues. CDR3 in amino acids: CASEYHLAGTGEQYF. Written as DNA, the CDR3 is TGTGCCAGCGAGTACCACCTAGCGGGAACGGGGGAGCAGTACTTC.

A remark on this clone: Distinct nucleotide sequences in the sample also encode this CDR3. This rearrangement joins TRBV4-1 to TRBJ2-7, with D tentatively TRBD2 (5 bases). V was cut by 0 bases and J by 2 bases, with 8 bases left in between. This CDR3 has 14 residues. Germline V lookup: CDR1 MGHRA, CDR2 YSYEKL. CDR3 residues: CASSQDRGPYEQYF. For the CDR3, the DNA is TGCGCCAGCAGCCAAGATCGAGGGCCCTACGAGCAGTACTTC.

This chain uses TRBV19 with TRBJ1-2, with 8 nucleotides matching TRBD1. This CDR3 is built from 15 residues. The V gene's germline CDR1 is LNHDA and CDR2 SQIVND (reference sequence). Germline trimming cut 1 base from V and 4 bases from J; bases unmatched to any gene: 5. The CDR3 DNA reads as TGTGCCAGTAGTATAGGGCCAGGGGGCACCTATGGCTACACCTTC. Encoded protein: CASSIGPGGTYGYTF.

The sample holds a few counts of this clone. This chain joins TRBV2 and TRBJ1-2, with 9 nucleotides matching TRBD1. The germline V gene encodes CDR1 SNHLY and CDR2 FYNNEI. V was pared by 4 bases and J by 7 bases, with 7 bases of the junction left unmatched. The CDR3 sequence is 14 residues long. CDR3 nucleotide sequence: TGTGCCAGCAGTGGGACAGGGGCAGTTATTGGCTACACCTTC. Its translation: CASSGTGAVIGYTF.

The chain is built from TRBV19 and TRBJ2-2; 10 positions agree with TRBD2. This CDR3 is 17 amino acids long. Trimming cost V 3 bases and J 1 base; bases outside gene matches: 5. CDR1 is LNHDA and CDR2 is SQIVND in the germline V gene (reference sequence). In DNA form, the CDR3 reads TGTGCCAGTAGTATTGCGGGACTAGCGCAGAACACCGGGGAGCTGTTTTTT. It yields the protein CASSIAGLAQNTGELFF.

This rearrangement joins TRBV29-1 to TRBJ1-2; a weak D match, TRBD1 (6 bases). CDR1 is SQVTM, CDR2 ANQGSEA, per germline. The CDR3 runs to 11 residues. Trimming left V 4 bases short and J 7 bases short, with 10 bases between. DNA of the CDR3: TGCAGCGTTGTTCAGGGGCTTGGCTACACCTTC. As protein: CSVVQGLGYTF.

V usage is TRBV27 and J usage is TRBJ2-7; 11 bases map to TRBD2. V was pared by 2 bases and J by 3 bases, with 0 bases of the junction left unmatched. Germline CDR1 and CDR2: MNHEY and SMNVEV (reference sequence). The CDR3 extends over 14 amino acids. CDR3 sequence reads: CASSLLAGGYEQYF. The CDR3 region has the DNA TGTGCCAGCAGTTTACTAGCGGGAGGCTACGAGCAGTACTTC.

The CDR3 region is CASSEAGGLTEAFF. In nucleotides, the CDR3 is TGTGCCAGCAGTGAAGCGGGGGGATTGACTGAAGCTTTCTTT. The rearrangement links TRBV6-1 to TRBJ1-1; D is perhaps TRBD1 (5 bases). V shed 0 bases and J shed 5 bases, with 10 bases lying between them. CDR3 length: 14 amino acids. CDR1 is MNHNS, CDR2 SASEGT, per germline.

The V call is TRBV9, the J call TRBJ2-7; 7 nucleotides agree with TRBD2. The CDR3 runs 15 residues. Trimming took 0 bases from V and 2 from J; bases not matched to a gene: 5. Per germline, CDR1 SGDLS and CDR2 YYNGEE. In DNA, the CDR3 is TGTGCCAGCAGCGTAGGATCTAGCGGACCCTACGAGCAGTACTTC. Residues: CASSVGSSGPYEQYF.

This clone turned up a few times. Different DNA sequences within this sample yield the same CDR3. The genes are TRBV5-1 and TRBJ2-1, with D possibly matching TRBD2 (6 bases). Per the germline V gene, CDR1 is SGHRS and CDR2 is YFSETQ. Trimming cost V 2 bases and J 0 bases, with 9 bases left between them. This CDR3 spans 15 amino acids. The CDR3 sequence: CASSLAGFSYNEQFF. The CDR3 nucleotides read TGCGCCAGCAGCTTAGCGGGCTTCTCCTACAATGAGCAGTTCTTC.

The V and J genes are TRBV5-1 and TRBJ2-1, with TRBD2 matching 8 bases. After removal of 4 bases from V and 2 bases from J, the junction contained 8 bases not matched to a gene. The CDR3 totals 16 residues. CDR1 is SGHRS, CDR2 YFSETQ, per germline. The CDR3 region has the DNA TGCGCCAGCAGCATCCGACTAGCGTTGACCTACAATGAGCAGTTCTTC. Encoded protein: CASSIRLALTYNEQFF. Supplemented by reference TRBV5-1 and TRBJ2-1, the full variable domain reads KAGVTQTPRYLIKTRGQQVTLSCSPISGHRSVSWYQQTPGQGLQFLFEYFSETQRNKGNFPGRFSGRQFSNSRSEMNVSTLELGDSALYLCASSIRLALTYNEQFFGPGTRLTVL.

The chain uses TRBV5-4 and TRBJ2-5, with 13 bases that match TRBD2. With V trimmed by 0 bases and J by 5 bases, 10 bases remained unmatched. The CDR3 is 18 residues long. Germline assignment: CDR1 SGHNT and CDR2 YYREEE (reference sequence). The CDR3 reads CASSLGTGTSGTRETQYF. Here the CDR3 DNA reads TGTGCCAGCAGCTTGGGCACTGGGACTAGCGGGACCCGGGAGACCCAGTACTTC. The full variable domain, rest sourced from reference TRBV5-4 and TRBJ2-5, is ETGVTQSPTHLIKTRGQQVTLRCSSQSGHNTVSWYQQALGQGPQFIFQYYREEENGRGNFPPRFSGLQFPNYSSELNVNALELDDSALYLCASSLGTGTSGTRETQYFGPGTRLLVL.

This chain joins TRBV18 and TRBJ1-1; no clear D gene. This CDR3 has 14 amino acids. Germline values: CDR1 KGHSH, CDR2 LQKENI. The V gene lost 0 bases and the J gene lost 2 bases, with 7 bases spanning the gap. The CDR3 nucleotides are TGTGCCAGCTCACCACCGTCGGTAAACACTGAAGCTTTCTTT. Encoded protein: CASSPPSVNTEAFF.

The V and J genes are TRBV15 and TRBJ1-5; D is possibly TRBD1 (5 bases). The CDR3 has 14 residues. In germline, CDR1 is LNHNV, CDR2 YYDKDF (reference sequence). Trimming shortened V by 3 bases and J by 3 bases, and 9 bases separated the two germline ends. CDR3 nucleotides: TGTGCCACCAGCAGCCCCAGGGTCAATCAGCCCCAGCATTTT. Protein sequence: CATSSPRVNQPQHF.

This clone was picked up many times. The rearrangement links TRBV10-3 to TRBJ1-1, with TRBD1 as a possible D gene (6 bases). Deletions cut 0 bases from V and 4 bases from J, with 12 bases between. The CDR3 consists of 15 residues. Germline loops: CDR1 ENHRY, CDR2 SYGVKD. The CDR3 sequence is CAISESQGIGTEAFF. CDR3 nucleotide sequence: TGTGCCATCAGTGAGTCCCAGGGGATCGGCACTGAAGCTTTCTTT.